The 9 T cell receptor beta chains listed next were all sequenced from one sample in a study of blood T cell repertoires in COVID-19. Profiled with immunoSEQ multiplex PCR; TCRdb holds only in-frame clones, not every one. The data show around 700,000 clones, about 90% seen once. Source material: peripheral blood. These receptors all stem from a woman between 18 and 29 years old with acute or convalescent COVID-19.

For the CDR3, the DNA is TGCAGCGTCCTATCGACAGGGGAGTACGAGCAGTACTTC. Its protein product is CSVLSTGEYEQYF. The V and J genes are TRBV29-1 and TRBJ2-7, with TRBD1 identical over 8 bases. The germline V gene encodes CDR1 SQVTM and CDR2 ANQGSEA. After removal of 6 bases from V and 4 bases from J, the junction contained 8 bases not matched to a gene. This CDR3 is built from 13 residues.

The chain is built from TRBV25-1 and TRBJ1-5, with D possibly matching TRBD1 (6 bases). The germline CDR1 and CDR2 sequences are MGHDK and SYGVNS. Trimming shortened V by 4 bases and J by 7 bases, and 11 bases separated the two germline ends. The CDR3 length is 13 residues. This CDR3 reads CASSVTGNQPQHF. The DNA for the CDR3 is TGTGCCAGCAGTGTAACAGGGAACCAGCCCCAGCATTTT.

The genes are TRBV28 and TRBJ1-1; weak D call: TRBD1 (5 bases). This CDR3 has 12 residues. Germline CDR1 reads MDHEN; CDR2 reads SYDVKM. V shed 2 bases and J shed 8 bases, with 9 bases lying between them. DNA for the CDR3: TGTGCCAGCAGTTTAAGGCAGGGCGAAGCTTTCTTT. It is translated as CASSLRQGEAFF.

This chain connects TRBV11-2 to TRBJ1-1; D is uncertain. The V end lost 2 bases, the J end lost 8 bases, and 18 bases lay between the germline ends. Germline V lookup: CDR1 SGHAT, CDR2 FQNNGV. The CDR3 sequence is 15 residues long. The CDR3 coding sequence is TGTGCCAGCAGCTTATTTGGGCAGGTCAAAAAGGAAGCTTTCTTT. Translated: CASSLFGQVKKEAFF.

V gene TRBV12-5 combines with J gene TRBJ1-5; 7 bases are shared with TRBD1. CDR3 length: 13 amino acids. The germline V gene encodes CDR1 LGHNT and CDR2 FRNRAP. Trimming took 5 bases from V and 8 from J; bases not matched to a gene: 6. CDR3 DNA: TGTGCTAGTGGTCAGACAGGGTTGAAGCCCCAGCATTTT. Its protein is CASGQTGLKPQHF.

The rearrangement uses TRBV4-1 and TRBJ2-1, with TRBD2 as a possible D gene (5 bases). CDR3 length: 14 amino acids. V gave up 4 bases and J gave up 6 bases, with 13 bases separating them. Germline CDR1 MGHRA, CDR2 YSYEKL. The CDR3 DNA reads as TGCGCCAGCAGCCCCCGTCCTAGCAGCAATGAGCAGTTCTTC. Translating gives CASSPRPSSNEQFF.

V is TRBV7-9 and J is TRBJ1-2; TRBD1 might be the D (6 bases). The CDR3 covers 16 residues. V gave up 3 bases and J gave up 2 bases, with 16 bases separating them. Germline V gene sequence: CDR1 SEHNR, CDR2 FQNEAQ (reference sequence). CDR3 bases: TGTGCCAGCAGCTTTCACCCGGGACACAACAACTATGGCTACACCTTC. It is translated as CASSFHPGHNNYGYTF.

The gene calls are TRBV6-2 or TRBV6-3 and TRBJ1-6, with D uncertain. CDR3 length: 17 residues. Trimming stripped 5 bases from V and 3 bases from J, with 17 bases between. Germline values: CDR1 MNHEY, CDR2 SVGEGT. The CDR3 is CASSQNPTAVYNSPLHF. As DNA, the CDR3 is TGTGCCAGCAGTCAAAACCCAACGGCGGTCTATAATTCACCCCTCCACTTT.

The chain recombines TRBV5-1 with TRBJ2-5, with 7 bases fitting TRBD2. Germline V gives CDR1 SGHRS, CDR2 YFSETQ. V lost 2 bases, J lost 3 bases, and 1 base stayed unmatched. This CDR3 is built from 13 residues. CDR3 coding DNA: TGCGCCAGCAGCTTTGCGGGGGAAGAGACCCAGTACTTC. This translates into CASSFAGEETQYF.